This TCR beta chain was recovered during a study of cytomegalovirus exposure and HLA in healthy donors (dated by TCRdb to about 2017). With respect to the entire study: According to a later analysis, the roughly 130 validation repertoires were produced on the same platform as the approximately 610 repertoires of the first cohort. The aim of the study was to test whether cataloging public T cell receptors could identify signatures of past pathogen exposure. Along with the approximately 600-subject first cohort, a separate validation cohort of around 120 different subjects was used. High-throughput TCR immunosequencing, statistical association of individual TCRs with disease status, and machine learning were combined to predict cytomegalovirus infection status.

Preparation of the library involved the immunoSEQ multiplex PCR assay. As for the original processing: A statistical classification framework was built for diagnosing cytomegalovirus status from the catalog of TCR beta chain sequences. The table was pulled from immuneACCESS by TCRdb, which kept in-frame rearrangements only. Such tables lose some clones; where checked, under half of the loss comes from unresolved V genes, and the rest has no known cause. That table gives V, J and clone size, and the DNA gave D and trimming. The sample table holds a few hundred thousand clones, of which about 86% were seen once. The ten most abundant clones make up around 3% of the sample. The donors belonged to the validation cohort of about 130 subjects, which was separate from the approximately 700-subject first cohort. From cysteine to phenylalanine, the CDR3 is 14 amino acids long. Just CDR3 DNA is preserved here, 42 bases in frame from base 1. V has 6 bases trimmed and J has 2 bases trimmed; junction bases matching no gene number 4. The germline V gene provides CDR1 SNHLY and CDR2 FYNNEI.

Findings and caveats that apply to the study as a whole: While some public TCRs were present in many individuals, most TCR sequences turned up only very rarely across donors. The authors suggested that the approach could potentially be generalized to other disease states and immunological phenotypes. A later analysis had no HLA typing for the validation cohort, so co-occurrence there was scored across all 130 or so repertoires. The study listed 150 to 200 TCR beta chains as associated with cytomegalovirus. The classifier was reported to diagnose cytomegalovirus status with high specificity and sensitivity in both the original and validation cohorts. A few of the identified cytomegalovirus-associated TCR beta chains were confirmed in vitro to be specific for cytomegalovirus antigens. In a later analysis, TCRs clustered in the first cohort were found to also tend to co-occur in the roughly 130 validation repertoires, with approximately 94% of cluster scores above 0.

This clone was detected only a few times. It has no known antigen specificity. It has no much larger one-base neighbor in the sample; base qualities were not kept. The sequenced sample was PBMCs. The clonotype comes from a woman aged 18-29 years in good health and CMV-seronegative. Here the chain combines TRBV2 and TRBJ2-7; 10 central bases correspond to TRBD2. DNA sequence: TGTGCCAGCAGATTAACTAGCGGGACCTACGAGCAGTACTTC. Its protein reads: CASRLTSGTYEQYF.